The 26 T cell receptor beta chains below come from one sample, sequenced in a study of high-grade serous ovarian cancer treatment subgroups. Clones were read by immunoSEQ multiplex PCR, and TCRdb kept only the in-frame ones, dropping some. The data hold about 640 clones, with roughly 80% observed a single time. Tumor tissue was taken before any definitive surgery or chemotherapy was given. The specimen sequenced was tumor tissue. The source is a human donor with high-grade serous ovarian cancer.

There are a few counts of this clone. The chain employs TRBV9 and TRBJ2-7; 7 bases are shared with TRBD1. CDR1 is SGDLS and CDR2 is YYNGEE in the germline V gene. CDR3 length equals 15 residues. With 4 bases clipped from V and 1 base from J, the junction kept 8 bases outside the gene matches. CDR3 sequence: CASSLTDRTSYEQYF. The CDR3, as DNA: TGTGCCAGCAGCCTCACGGACAGGACTTCCTACGAGCAGTACTTC.

This rearrangement joins TRBV5-4 to TRBJ1-3; the D gene is possibly TRBD1 (5 bases). The CDR3 has 15 amino acids. The V end was cut by 2 bases, the J end by 0 bases, with 9 bases between. From germline, CDR1 is SGHNT and CDR2 YYREEE (reference sequence). The CDR3 coding sequence is TGTGCCAGCAGCTTTGACAGTCACTCTGGAAACACCATATATTTT. Translation gives CASSFDSHSGNTIYF.

The chain carries TRBV19 and TRBJ2-2; D not resolved. The germline V and J ends were trimmed by 7 bases and 3 bases, with 9 bases remaining between them. Germline V gene data show CDR1 as LNHDA and CDR2 as SQIVND (reference sequence). This CDR3 is 13 amino acids long. The CDR3 reads CASNTDDTGELFF. The CDR3 DNA reads TGTGCCAGTAACACCGATGACACCGGGGAGCTGTTTTTT.

This rearrangement joins TRBV5-3 to TRBJ1-3; D gene ambiguous. TRBV5-3 is given ORF status, its function remaining uncertain. V shed 5 bases and J shed 3 bases, with 9 bases lying between them. The CDR3 extends over 13 amino acids. Here the CDR3 reads CARSCEGGNTIYF. CDR3 in DNA: TGTGCCAGAAGTTGTGAGGGTGGAAACACCATATATTTT.

The genes are TRBV6-1 and TRBJ1-2, with D maybe TRBD1 (6 bases). V lost 8 bases to trimming and J lost 13 bases, with 17 bases between them. Germline-derived CDR1 and CDR2 are MNHNS and SASEGT. The CDR3 is made up of 11 amino acids. The CDR3 DNA sequence: TGTGCCAGCGTGGGACAAGAGCTCCTCACCTTC. This gives the protein CASVGQELLTF.

This chain joins TRBV4-3 and TRBJ2-1; D is perhaps TRBD2 (5 bases). Germline V gives CDR1 LGHNA, CDR2 YSLEER. There are 17 residues in the CDR3. V was clipped by 0 bases and J by 4 bases, with 16 bases between them. The CDR3 DNA is TGCGCCAGCAGCCAAGATACGGCGGCGGAGGCTTACAATGAGCAGTTCTTC. Its protein is CASSQDTAAEAYNEQFF.

V is TRBV5-5 and J is TRBJ1-3; TRBD1 is a possible D gene (5 bases). Germline CDR1 is SGHKS and CDR2 is YYEKEE (reference sequence). The CDR3 consists of 15 residues. V was cut by 4 bases and J by 0 bases, with 11 bases left in between. The CDR3 is CASSGGRFSGNTIYF. As DNA, the CDR3 is TGTGCCAGCAGCGGGGGACGGTTCTCTGGAAACACCATATATTTT.

The V call is TRBV9, the J call TRBJ2-1, with 10 bases aligning to TRBD1. The V segment lost 4 bases and the J segment 7 bases; nucleotides outside the gene matches: 8. The CDR3 consists of 15 residues. Germline-derived CDR1 and CDR2 are SGDLS and YYNGEE. This chain's CDR3 is CASSLRTGGWNEQFF. The CDR3 coding sequence is TGTGCCAGCAGCCTTCGGACAGGGGGTTGGAATGAGCAGTTCTTC.

The chain has TRBV27 and TRBJ1-5, with D perhaps TRBD1 (5 bases). Germline V gene data show CDR1 as MNHEY and CDR2 as SMNVEV (reference sequence). Deletions cut 4 bases from V and 2 bases from J, with 12 bases between. This CDR3 spans 15 amino acids. For the CDR3, the DNA is TGTGCCAGCAGTTCGAGGGGTCTGGGCAATCAGCCCCAGCATTTT. It is translated as CASSSRGLGNQPQHF.

CDR3 amino acids: CSVATTSGGIYEQYF. The CDR3 region has the DNA TGCAGCGTTGCTACGACTAGCGGGGGAATCTACGAGCAGTACTTC. This sequence joins TRBV29-1 and TRBJ2-7; TRBD2 matches at 12 bases. V lost 4 bases to trimming and J lost 3 bases; unmatched junction nucleotides: 7. CDR1 is SQVTM and CDR2 is ANQGSEA in the germline V gene. This CDR3 is 15 amino acids long.

The V and J genes are TRBV29-1 and TRBJ2-7; TRBD1 matches 12 bases. The germline gives CDR1 SQVTM, CDR2 ANQGSEA. The V and J ends lost 5 bases and 9 bases, in that order; junction bases with no gene match: 14. The CDR3 has 15 residues. In DNA, the CDR3 is TGCAGCGTTTCCGGGACAGGGGGCGCGTTGAACGGGCAGTACTTC. As protein: CSVSGTGGALNGQYF.

Notes on this clone: One end of the junction does not line up with germline, which may come from a read error. The V call is TRBV7-7, the J call TRBJ2-5; either TRBD1 or TRBD2 may supply D (6 bases each). This CDR3 spans 16 amino acids. CDR1 SSHAT and CDR2 FNYEAQ come from the germline V gene (reference sequence). The CDR3 reads CASSLAIGGGQETQYF. The CDR3 bases are TGTGCTAGCAGCTTAGCGATCGGAGGGGGCCAAGAGACCCAGTACTTC.

This clone was observed a handful of times. This rearrangement joins TRBV4-2 to TRBJ2-3; 10 bases fit TRBD2. J gave up 1 base and V 4 bases, and 8 bases lay outside the gene matches. Germline V gives CDR1 LGHNA, CDR2 YNFKEQ. The CDR3 has 17 residues. This CDR3 reads CASSLGLGTSGTDTQYF. The CDR3 DNA is TGTGCCAGCAGCCTCGGACTCGGGACTAGCGGCACAGATACGCAGTATTTT.

The J gene is TRBJ2-7, the V gene TRBV4-1; TRBD2 agrees at 9 bases. The CDR3 covers 16 residues. Unmatched junction bases numbered 8, after V lost 5 bases and J lost 0 bases. From germline, CDR1 is MGHRA and CDR2 YSYEKL. The DNA for the CDR3 is TGCGCCAGCAGCGCTAGCGGGGATCTAAGCTCCTACGAGCAGTACTTC. It is translated as CASSASGDLSSYEQYF.

The gene calls are TRBV7-9 and TRBJ1-4; TRBD1 matches 8 bases. V dropped 3 bases and J dropped 0; count of bases not matched to a gene: 6. Germline loops: CDR1 SEHNR, CDR2 FQNEAQ (reference sequence). The CDR3 has 17 residues. The CDR3 nucleotides are TGTGCCAGCAGCTTGACAGGGGCCGTTGCAACTAATGAAAAACTGTTTTTT. Amino acids: CASSLTGAVATNEKLFF.

This clone occurred a few times. This sequence joins TRBV18 and TRBJ2-1, with D unclear. The CDR3 has 14 amino acids. Trimming stripped 0 bases from V and 5 bases from J, with 8 bases between. Germline V gene sequence: CDR1 KGHSH, CDR2 LQKENI. The CDR3 loop reads CASSPPTEHNEQFF. The CDR3 DNA sequence: TGTGCCAGCTCACCACCAACGGAGCACAATGAGCAGTTCTTC.

The J gene is TRBJ1-3, the V gene TRBV7-9; 10 nucleotides match TRBD1. Germline V gives CDR1 SEHNR, CDR2 FQNEAQ (reference sequence). The V and J ends lost 5 bases and 9 bases, in that order; junction bases with no gene match: 10. The CDR3 consists of 15 residues. The CDR3 region is CASSRGTGDTGTIYF. For the CDR3, the DNA is TGTGCCAGCAGCCGTGGGACAGGGGATACCGGCACCATATATTTT.

The rearrangement uses TRBV27 and TRBJ2-5; TRBD1 matches 7 bases. This CDR3 has 15 amino acids. Germline assignment: CDR1 MNHEY and CDR2 SMNVEV (reference sequence). V lost 7 bases to trimming and J lost 1 base; unmatched junction nucleotides: 9. The CDR3 loop reads CASNFRDSLQETQYF. The CDR3 nucleotides are TGTGCCAGCAATTTCCGGGACAGCCTCCAAGAGACCCAGTACTTC.

The chain combines TRBV7-9 with TRBJ2-2; D uncertain. Trimming took 5 bases from V and 8 from J, leaving 12 bases between them. There are 13 residues in the CDR3. The germline V gene has CDR1 SEHNR and CDR2 FQNEAQ (reference sequence). This CDR3 reads CASSPKLGGELFF. The DNA for the CDR3 is TGTGCCAGCAGCCCGAAACTGGGTGGGGAGCTGTTTTTT.

The chain combines TRBV9 with TRBJ2-5; TRBD1 agrees at 7 bases. The CDR3 is made up of 15 amino acids. Per the germline V gene, CDR1 is SGDLS and CDR2 is YYNGEE. After removal of 4 bases from V and 0 bases from J, the junction contained 6 bases not matched to a gene. The CDR3 reads CASSFLGGYQETQYF. As DNA, the CDR3 is TGTGCCAGCAGCTTCTTAGGGGGCTACCAAGAGACCCAGTACTTC.

This chain joins TRBV7-2 and TRBJ2-5; 11 bases fit TRBD1. The germline gives CDR1 SGHTA, CDR2 FQGNSA. Trimming took 0 bases from V and 7 from J; bases not matched to a gene: 10. The CDR3 is 17 amino acids. The CDR3 here is CASSLASVGQGGGTQYF. The CDR3, as DNA: TGTGCCAGCAGCTTAGCGAGCGTGGGACAGGGGGGAGGGACCCAGTACTTC.

The chain recombines TRBV7-2 with TRBJ1-1; tentative D call: TRBD1 (6 bases). The CDR3 is made up of 17 amino acids. Trimming removed 2 bases from V and 2 bases from J, with 18 bases in between. Germline values: CDR1 SGHTA, CDR2 FQGNSA. The CDR3, as DNA: TGTGCCAGCAGCTTAAGCGGGACCAGGGGACTAAACACTGAAGCTTTCTTT. Translated: CASSLSGTRGLNTEAFF.

The chain uses TRBV25-1 and TRBJ2-6; D is perhaps TRBD1 (6 bases). The CDR3 loop spans 17 amino acids. The ends were cut back, 4 bases at V and 4 bases at J, with 17 bases in the middle. Germline-derived CDR1 and CDR2 are MGHDK and SYGVNS. The CDR3 region has the DNA TGTGCCAGCAGTGGGGACACTCATGCAGACGGGGCCAACGTCCTGACTTTC. It is translated as CASSGDTHADGANVLTF. The variable domain in full, with the rest retrieved from reference TRBV25-1 and TRBJ2-6, is EADIYQTPRYLVIGTGKKITLECSQTMGHDKMYWYQQDPGMELHLIHYSYGVNSTEKGDLSSESTVSRIRTEHFPLTLESARPSHTSQYLCASSGDTHADGANVLTFGAGSRLTVL.

V gene TRBV10-3 combines with J gene TRBJ1-1, with D perhaps matching TRBD1 (6 bases). V lost 2 bases and J lost 6, with 16 bases in between. Looked up from germline, CDR1 is ENHRY and CDR2 is SYGVKD. CDR3 length: 15 residues. CDR3 loop: CAISEGDTLLAEAFF. CDR3 DNA: TGTGCCATCAGTGAGGGGGACACGCTCCTCGCTGAAGCTTTCTTT.

The chain employs TRBV2 and TRBJ2-7; 9 bases line up with TRBD2. Germline CDR1 and CDR2: SNHLY and FYNNEI. This CDR3 region has 14 residues. V dropped 3 bases and J dropped 4; count of bases not matched to a gene: 4. CDR3 coding DNA: TGTGCCAGCAGTGATAGCGGGAGAAGGTACGAGCAGTACTTC. As protein: CASSDSGRRYEQYF.

This clone is a singleton in its sample. V and J are TRBV27 and TRBJ1-1, with 8 bases lining up with TRBD1. CDR3 length: 14 amino acids. Germline assignment: CDR1 MNHEY and CDR2 SMNVEV (reference sequence). Trimming at V came to 6 bases and at J to 11 bases, leaving 14 bases not matched to a gene. The DNA of the CDR3 is TGTGCCAGCAGACCCTCCCGGACAGGGACTAGGGCTTTCTTT. It codes for CASRPSRTGTRAFF.